A single sample gave rise to the 25 T cell receptor beta chains below, sequenced in a study of blood T cells in healthy people across ages. Next came a second PCR, run for about 6 to 12 cycles, which used a sample-barcoded 5' primer along with a J-beta primer mix. TCRdb reprocessed the 5' RACE reads with MiXCR, giving one entry per CDR3 protein. The table has some 700,000 distinct CDR3 sequences, about 42% seen once. Sequences were obtained from blood. Receptors originate from a woman in her sixties in good health.

This clonotype was seen only a few times. The chain recombines TRBV27 with TRBJ1-2; 7 bases map to TRBD1. This CDR3 comprises 13 residues. The V and J ends lost 5 bases and 7 bases, in that order; junction bases with no gene match: 7. From germline, CDR1 is MNHEY and CDR2 SMNVEV (reference sequence). CDR3 residues: CASSPNTGVGYTF. In DNA form, the CDR3 reads TGTGCCAGCAGTCCAAACACAGGGGTTGGCTACACCTTC.

This clonotype showed up just a few times. At one end the junction does not follow the germline gene, possibly because of a read error. The rearrangement uses TRBV9 and TRBJ2-7; TRBD1 matches 12 bases. CDR1 is SGDLS and CDR2 is YYNGEE in the germline V gene. This CDR3 has 15 amino acids. The CDR3 is CACSGTGGDSYEQYF. CDR3 sequence (DNA): TGTGCCTGCAGCGGGACAGGGGGCGATTCCTACGAGCAGTACTTC.

The chain couples TRBV7-2 to TRBJ1-1, with a possible D match to TRBD1 (5 bases). Trimming stripped 2 bases from V and 5 bases from J, with 9 bases between. Germline-derived CDR1 and CDR2 are SGHTA and FQGNSA. The CDR3 has 13 residues. The CDR3 here is CASSLQGKTEAFF. Here the CDR3 DNA reads TGTGCCAGCAGCTTACAGGGCAAAACTGAAGCTTTCTTT.

The chain is built from TRBV7-2 and TRBJ2-7, with 9 positions matching TRBD2. There are 15 residues in the CDR3. Germline-derived CDR1 and CDR2 are SGHTA and FQGNSA. The trim removed 7 bases at V and 2 bases at J, leaving 9 bases unmatched. This CDR3 reads CASTISSGVAYEQYF. For the CDR3, the DNA is TGTGCCAGCACCATCTCTAGCGGGGTTGCCTACGAGCAGTACTTC.

This clonotype was picked up a small number of times. This chain uses TRBV5-1 with TRBJ2-1, with unresolved D. This CDR3 is 15 amino acids long. Per germline, CDR1 SGHRS and CDR2 YFSETQ. V lost 3 bases, J lost 0 bases, and 10 bases lay in between. The CDR3 loop reads CASSWTTRSYNEQFF. The CDR3 nucleotides are TGCGCCAGCAGCTGGACGACCCGCTCCTACAATGAGCAGTTCTTC.

As regards this clonotype: The junction departs from the called germline gene at one end, perhaps through a read error. The genes are TRBV5-1 and TRBJ2-7, with TRBD1 matching over 7 bases. The CDR3 runs to 16 residues. Germline loops: CDR1 SGHRS, CDR2 YFSETQ. The chain's CDR3 is CGSRPQTGKSSYEQYF. The CDR3 coding sequence is TGCGGCAGCAGACCCCAGACAGGGAAGAGCTCCTACGAGCAGTACTTC.

V and J are TRBV6-2 or TRBV6-3 and TRBJ2-5; D remains unclear. The CDR3 spans 13 residues. The V end lost 6 bases, the J end lost 5 bases, and 13 bases lay between the germline ends. Germline values: CDR1 MNHEY, CDR2 SVGEGT. In nucleotides, the CDR3 is TGTGCCAGCAGCGCCGACCCGTGGGAGACCCAGTACTTC. Protein sequence: CASSADPWETQYF.

The rearrangement links TRBV6-1 to TRBJ2-2; 9 bases agree with TRBD1. J lost 4 bases, V lost 6 bases, and 9 bases had no gene match. Germline lookup yields CDR1 MNHNS and CDR2 SASEGT. The CDR3 length is 16 residues. CDR3 sequence: CASSAPPGQGTGELFF. The DNA of the CDR3 is TGTGCCAGCAGCGCCCCACCGGGACAGGGCACCGGGGAGCTGTTTTTT.

The rearrangement links TRBV3-1 to TRBJ1-6; D gene uncertain. The CDR3 spans 15 residues. V dropped 5 bases and J dropped 5 bases, with 13 bases sitting between them. Germline V CDR1 and CDR2: LGHDT, YNNKEL (reference sequence). CDR3 sequence (DNA): TGTGCCAGCAGCTCGCGTACTGGCGATAATTCACCCCTCCACTTT. Translating it yields CASSSRTGDNSPLHF.

A word on this clonotype: Compared with germline, one end of the junction differs, possibly owing to a read error. The chain couples TRBV5-5 to TRBJ2-3; 9 positions agree with TRBD2. The CDR3 spans 16 residues. Germline V gene sequence: CDR1 SGHKS, CDR2 YYEKEE (reference sequence). Here the CDR3 DNA reads TGTGCCAGCAGCCCCGGGGTAGCGGGAGTTGGAGGTACGCGGTATTTT. Its translation: CASSPGVAGVGGTRYF.

The rearrangement links TRBV7-9 to TRBJ2-5; no clear D gene. The CDR3 extends over 14 amino acids. Per germline, CDR1 SEHNR and CDR2 FQNEAQ (reference sequence). The V end lost 5 bases, the J end lost 0 bases, and 10 bases lay between the germline ends. The CDR3 loop is CASSVYRNQETQYF. For the CDR3, the DNA is TGTGCCAGCAGCGTATACAGAAACCAAGAGACCCAGTACTTC.

The V and J genes are TRBV7-2 and TRBJ2-7; D is ambiguous. The ends were cut back, 1 base at V and 0 bases at J, with 7 bases in the middle. The CDR3 consists of 14 residues. The V gene's germline CDR1 is SGHTA and CDR2 FQGNSA. CDR3 loop: CASSLVSSSYEQYF. For the CDR3, the DNA is TGTGCCAGCAGCTTAGTTTCGAGCTCCTACGAGCAGTACTTC.

This chain links TRBV4-1 with TRBJ1-2, with 9 bases identical to TRBD1. V dropped 5 bases and J dropped 7; count of bases not matched to a gene: 5. The CDR3 extends over 13 amino acids. Germline CDR1 reads MGHRA; CDR2 reads YSYEKL. This CDR3 is CASSEQGASGYTF. Written as DNA, the CDR3 is TGCGCCAGCAGCGAACAGGGGGCTAGTGGCTACACCTTC.

This clonotype has ten or more counts. V and J are TRBV7-2 and TRBJ2-7, with unresolved D. Germline-derived CDR1 and CDR2 are SGHTA and FQGNSA. V gave up 7 bases and J gave up 0 bases, with 13 bases separating them. The CDR3 extends over 14 amino acids. The CDR3 loop is CASTVQRDSYEQYF. The CDR3 bases are TGTGCCAGCACCGTTCAACGAGACTCCTACGAGCAGTACTTC.

This clonotype was recorded many times. The rearrangement uses TRBV20-1 and TRBJ2-7, with 13 bases fitting TRBD2. The CDR3 sequence is 14 residues long. J lost 6 bases, V lost 4 bases, and 6 bases had no gene match. The germline CDR1 and CDR2 sequences are DFQATT and SNEGSKA (reference sequence). The CDR3 region has the DNA TGCAGTGCTATACTAGCGGGAGGGCCTCTCGAGCAGTACTTC. As protein: CSAILAGGPLEQYF.

Only a few counts were recorded for this clonotype. The J gene is TRBJ2-1, the V gene TRBV7-8; 7 bases are a match to TRBD1. Germline values: CDR1 SGHVS, CDR2 FQNEAQ. The CDR3 is 14 residues long. V lost 5 bases and J lost 5; bases outside the gene matches: 6. CDR3 DNA: TGTGCCAGCAGCGTAGGGACAGCAGACAATGAGCAGTTCTTC. It codes for CASSVGTADNEQFF.

The chain employs TRBV5-1 and TRBJ2-1, with a tentative D call TRBD2 (5 bases). The CDR3 has 18 amino acids. The germline V and J ends were trimmed by 0 bases and 5 bases, with 21 bases remaining between them. Germline CDR1 is SGHRS and CDR2 is YFSETQ. The CDR3 DNA reads TGCGCCAGCAGCTTGGTGGGAGATCCTGCGGGTGAAGACAATGAGCAGTTCTTC. Translating it yields CASSLVGDPAGEDNEQFF.

This chain uses TRBV4-2 with TRBJ2-3; 9 bases are shared with TRBD2. This CDR3 is 16 amino acids long. With V trimmed by 0 bases and J by 5 bases, 6 bases remained unmatched. Germline-derived CDR1 and CDR2 are LGHNA and YNFKEQ. As DNA, the CDR3 is TGTGCCAGCAGCCAAGATCTTGGTAGCGGGAGAGATACGCAGTATTTT. Its translation: CASSQDLGSGRDTQYF.

A remark on this clonotype: The germline gene is not matched at one end of the junction; a read error may be the cause. J is TRBJ2-6 and V is TRBV7-9; the D is unclear. The CDR3 is 15 amino acids. Germline CDR1 is SEHNR and CDR2 is FQNEAQ (reference sequence). The CDR3 DNA reads as TGTGCCTGCAGCTTAGCACTCTCTGGGGCCAACGTCCTGACTTTC. This encodes CACSLALSGANVLTF.

This chain uses TRBV4-1 with TRBJ2-5; D is possibly TRBD2 (5 bases). The CDR3 contains 20 residues. Trimming pared 4 bases from V and 1 base from J, leaving 28 bases between. Per the germline V gene, CDR1 is MGHRA and CDR2 is YSYEKL. The CDR3 sequence: CASSLRDLHVVSTPQETQYF. The CDR3 nucleotides read TGCGCCAGCAGCCTCCGGGATCTACATGTGGTGTCAACACCCCAAGAGACCCAGTACTTC.

This clonotype was seen ten or more times. The rearrangement links TRBV29-1 to TRBJ2-1; TRBD2 agrees at 12 bases. The CDR3 length is 14 residues. The J segment lost 6 bases and the V segment lost 8 bases, leaving 8 bases of the junction unmatched. Germline V gives CDR1 SQVTM, CDR2 ANQGSEA. The CDR3 sequence is CSTLAGGTFNEQFF. CDR3 coding DNA: TGCAGCACACTAGCGGGAGGCACCTTCAATGAGCAGTTCTTC.

There are a few counts of this clonotype. The V gene is TRBV20-1, the J gene TRBJ2-5, with 8 bases matching TRBD2. The CDR3 loop spans 15 amino acids. The ends lost 3 bases at V and 1 base at J; junction bases unmatched: 7. Germline CDR1 is DFQATT and CDR2 is SNEGSKA (reference sequence). Here the CDR3 DNA reads TGCAGTGCTAGTATGGCGGGGGGAATCCAAGAGACCCAGTACTTC. This codes for CSASMAGGIQETQYF.

This clonotype was observed a handful of times. The genes are TRBV20-1 and TRBJ1-6; no firm D call. The germline V gene has CDR1 DFQATT and CDR2 SNEGSKA (reference sequence). The ends were cut back, 6 bases at V and 6 bases at J, with 6 bases in the middle. The CDR3 has 11 amino acids. This CDR3 reads CSAKLNSPLHF. The CDR3 coding sequence is TGCAGTGCCAAACTTAATTCACCCCTCCACTTT.

The sample holds a few counts of this clonotype. The V call is TRBV5-1, the J call TRBJ2-6; 7 bases match TRBD1. The V segment lost 5 bases and the J segment 2 bases; nucleotides outside the gene matches: 4. CDR1 SGHRS and CDR2 YFSETQ come from the germline V gene. This CDR3 has 15 amino acids. The DNA for the CDR3 is TGCGCCAGCAGTCAACAGGGGACTGGGGCCAACGTCCTGACTTTC. As protein: CASSQQGTGANVLTF.

This clonotype was counted only a few times. The chain couples TRBV20-1 to TRBJ2-6; D possibly matches TRBD1 or TRBD2 (5 bases each). The CDR3 runs 15 residues. Trimming removed 5 bases at V and 0 bases at J, with 11 bases between. Germline V CDR1 and CDR2: DFQATT, SNEGSKA (reference sequence). CDR3 in DNA: TGCAGTGCTCCGGGACCGAACTCTGGGGCCAACGTCCTGACTTTC. Amino acids: CSAPGPNSGANVLTF.